This T cell receptor beta chain is drawn from a study of blood T cell repertoires in COVID-19. Only in-frame clones appear in the TCRdb table, and some are missing; sequencing was by immunoSEQ multiplex PCR. The top ten hold roughly 11% of the sample, which has under 95,000 clones, almost 85% seen once. CDR1 is SQVTM and CDR2 is ANQGSEA in the germline V gene. The J segment lost 6 bases and the V segment lost 4 bases, leaving 3 bases of the junction unmatched. The CDR3 is made up of 13 amino acids. This receptor was obtained from a man aged 45 to 65 with acute or convalescent COVID-19. The sample taken for sequencing was peripheral blood. J is TRBJ2-7 and V is TRBV29-1; 13 bases map to TRBD2. CDR3 nucleotides: TGCAGCGTTGTCCGGACTAGCGGGGGCGAGCAGTACTTC. It yields the protein CSVVRTSGGEQYF.